These 3 T cell receptor beta chains were sequenced from one sample in a study of PD-L1 blockade in urothelial cancer. Clones were read by immunoSEQ multiplex PCR, and TCRdb kept only the in-frame ones, dropping some. The sample shows tens of thousands of clones, approximately 80% of them seen only once. The material was PBMCs, obtained around atezolizumab (anti-PD-L1) treatment. The receptors here all came from a man in his 70s with urothelial cancer.

The rearrangement links TRBV6-1 to TRBJ2-1; 9 bases align to TRBD2. CDR3 length: 15 amino acids. Trimming took 6 bases from V and 2 from J; bases not matched to a gene: 5. Germline lookup yields CDR1 MNHNS and CDR2 SASEGT. CDR3 region: CASRGSGGTYNEQFF. The DNA of the CDR3 is TGTGCCAGCAGAGGTAGCGGGGGTACCTACAATGAGCAGTTCTTC.

This chain connects TRBV5-8 to TRBJ1-5, with D possibly being TRBD1 (6 bases). The CDR3 has 17 amino acids. Trimming removed 2 bases from V and 1 base from J, with 16 bases in between. CDR1 is SGHTS and CDR2 is YDEGEE in the germline V gene. The CDR3 nucleotides are TGTGCCAGCAGCTTTTGGAGGGGGGGCCGGAGCAATCAGCCCCAGCATTTT. It specifies CASSFWRGGRSNQPQHF.

This chain joins TRBV11-3 and TRBJ1-1; 7 positions agree with TRBD1. The CDR3 totals 13 residues. With 3 bases clipped from V and 4 bases from J, the junction kept 2 bases outside the gene matches. Germline V gene data show CDR1 as SGHNT and CDR2 as YENEEA. CDR3 sequence reads: CASSLAGGTEAFF. Written as DNA, the CDR3 is TGTGCCAGCAGCTTGGCAGGGGGCACTGAAGCTTTCTTT.